The T cell receptor (beta chain) under discussion was sequenced for a study of blood T cell repertoires in COVID-19. Study-level background: The study drew acute and convalescent COVID-19 samples from the United States, Italy and Spain. T cells, B-cell-depleted T cells, or PBMCs provided the cDNA or gDNA that served as material.

How the authors handled the data: Amplification with reference gene primers provided the estimates of nucleated cell counts. This table comes from immunoSEQ multiplex PCR, and its TCRdb copy is limited to in-frame clones, with some not included. That table gives V, J and clone size, and the DNA gave D and trimming. The sample records 100,000 to 150,000 clones, more than 70% being singletons. V trimming: 4 bases; J trimming: 4 bases; junction bases outside the gene matches: 6. The V gene's germline CDR1 is KGHSH and CDR2 LQKENI. The CDR3 covers 14 residues. Sequenced: peripheral blood. This receptor was taken from an elderly woman with acute or convalescent COVID-19. The chain is built from TRBV18 and TRBJ2-5, with TRBD1 matching over 7 bases. In nucleotides, the CDR3 is TGTGCCAGCTCACAGGGGGCGCTCATAGAGACCCAGTACTTC. It is translated as CASSQGALIETQYF. The full variable domain, its missing parts supplied by reference TRBV18 and TRBJ2-5, is NAGVMQNPRHLVRRRGQEARLRCSPMKGHSHVYWYRQLPEEGLKFMVYLQKENIIDESGMPKERFSAEFPKEGPSILRIQQVVRGDSAAYFCASSQGALIETQYFGPGTRLLVL.